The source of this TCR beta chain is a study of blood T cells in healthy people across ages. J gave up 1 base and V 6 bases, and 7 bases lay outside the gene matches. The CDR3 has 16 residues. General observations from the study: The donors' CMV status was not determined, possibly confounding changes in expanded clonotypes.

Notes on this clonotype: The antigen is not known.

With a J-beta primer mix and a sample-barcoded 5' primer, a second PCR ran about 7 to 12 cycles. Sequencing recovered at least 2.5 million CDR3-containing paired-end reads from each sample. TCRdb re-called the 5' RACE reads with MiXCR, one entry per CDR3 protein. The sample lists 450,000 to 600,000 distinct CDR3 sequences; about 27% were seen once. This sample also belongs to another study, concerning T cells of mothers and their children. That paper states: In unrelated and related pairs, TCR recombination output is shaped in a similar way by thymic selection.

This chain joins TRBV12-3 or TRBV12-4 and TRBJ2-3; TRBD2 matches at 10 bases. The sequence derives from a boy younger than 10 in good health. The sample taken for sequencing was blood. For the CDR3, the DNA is TGTGCCAGCAGCCTACGTGGGACTAGCGGCACAGATACGCAGTATTTT. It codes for CASSLRGTSGTDTQYF.